This T cell receptor beta chain was recorded in a study of Graves' ophthalmopathy and Graves' hyperthyroidism. Study overall: Peripheral blood was obtained at first diagnosis, ahead of any treatment. Study findings and constraints: Most expanded clonotypes in thyroid above 0.001 frequency also showed up in blood.

On this clonotype itself: Its antigen is unknown. Possible read error: a much larger clone is one base away.

Amplification of TCR beta CDR3 regions used RNA transcripts. Second-round multiplex PCR followed a first-round RT-PCR using HTBI primers. TCRdb fed the multiplex PCR reads into MiXCR, producing one record per CDR3 protein. The top ten hold over 7.5% of the sample, which has over 450,000 distinct CDR3 sequences, 13% to 15% seen once. V lost 8 bases and J 6 bases, leaving 13 bases between the germline ends. The CDR3 runs to 13 residues. CDR1 is MGHDK, CDR2 SYGVNS, per germline. PBMCs were isolated by Ficoll-Paque density gradient centrifugation, using roughly 11 ml of fresh peripheral blood as the starting material.

Sequenced sample: blood. The sequence came from a woman younger than 45 with Graves' ophthalmopathy. This sequence joins TRBV25-1 and TRBJ2-2, with a weak D call TRBD2 (5 bases). CDR3 amino acids: CASGLVDAGELFF. CDR3 sequence (DNA): TGTGCCAGCGGACTGGTCGACGCCGGGGAGCTGTTTTTT.